This T cell receptor beta chain derives from a study of T cell changes during pregnancy in multiple sclerosis. TCRdb keeps only in-frame clones here, not all; method: immunoSEQ multiplex PCR. The sample lists fewer than 30,000 clones, approximately 94% occurring once. With V trimmed by 5 bases and J by 4 bases, 4 bases remained unmatched. The CDR3 totals 14 residues. Looked up from germline, CDR1 is SGHTA and CDR2 is FQGNSA. This TCR derives from a female donor with multiple sclerosis, enrolled in a pregnancy study. The sequencing used CD4+ T cells from peripheral blood mononuclear cells, collected in the first trimester of pregnancy. The V gene is TRBV7-2, the J gene TRBJ2-2; 7 bases are a match to TRBD1. This chain's CDR3 is CASSVNRGTGELFF. The CDR3 region has the DNA TGTGCCAGCAGCGTCAACAGGGGCACCGGGGAGCTGTTTTTT.